This TCR beta chain was sequenced for a study of beta chain features in type 1 diabetes. Overall study findings and caveats: There was a moderate but significant shortening of TCRB CDR3s in all four CD4+ subsets of Type 1 diabetes patients. A pattern of fewer insertions and more deletions at VDJ junctions was seen in type 1 diabetes patients.

CDR1 and CDR2 (germline): SGHTA, FQGNSA. V was clipped by 2 bases and J by 0 bases; unmatched bases: 8. The CDR3 loop spans 17 amino acids. Sequenced material consisted of expressed TCRB transcripts (all of the isolated RNA was reverse transcribed). TCRdb's table, derived via immunoSEQ multiplex PCR, lists solely in-frame clones and lacks some. The sample contains hundreds of thousands of clones, approximately 13% of which appear only once. This clone was seen more than once but under ten times. Its matching antigen is unknown. The receptor's source is a man aged 25 to 40 in good health. The specimen was naive CD4+ T cells from blood. The chain links TRBV7-2 to TRBJ2-5; 8 positions agree with TRBD2. The CDR3 is CASSLRSGGAHQETQYF. The CDR3 nucleotides read TGTGCCAGCAGCTTACGGTCCGGGGGGGCCCACCAAGAGACCCAGTACTTC.